Below, 27 T cell receptor beta chains from the same sample are listed, as sequenced in a study of cytomegalovirus exposure and HLA in healthy donors. 13 Jbeta primers and 60 Vbeta primers were used for the PCR. Data came from immunoSEQ multiplex PCR; TCRdb stores just in-frame clones and leaves some out. The data show about 140,000 clones, with 75% to 80% seen just once and about 1.7% held by the top ten. Sequencing input: PBMCs. These receptors were obtained from a woman aged 25 to 39 in good health and CMV-seronegative.

This chain connects TRBV15 to TRBJ2-3, with D possibly TRBD1 on 5 matching bases. CDR3 length: 15 amino acids. Germline V gives CDR1 LNHNV, CDR2 YYDKDF (reference sequence). The V gene lost 0 bases and the J gene lost 4 bases, with 11 bases spanning the gap. CDR3 DNA: TGTGCCACCAGCAGAGATAAGACAGTTCCAGATACGCAGTATTTT. The encoded protein is CATSRDKTVPDTQYF.

The V gene is TRBV7-6, the J gene TRBJ1-1, with D perhaps matching TRBD1 (6 bases). The CDR3 loop spans 14 amino acids. Germline assignment: CDR1 SGHVS and CDR2 FNYEAQ. V shed 5 bases and J shed 1 base, with 11 bases lying between them. DNA for the CDR3: TGTGCCAGCAGCGAGATCAGGGGGAACACTGAAGCTTTCTTT. Residues: CASSEIRGNTEAFF.

This chain joins TRBV5-1 and TRBJ1-2, with 10 bases aligning to TRBD1. Germline values: CDR1 SGHRS, CDR2 YFSETQ. V shed 0 bases and J 5 bases; nucleotides not matched to a gene: 1. The CDR3 is made up of 14 amino acids. In DNA form, the CDR3 reads TGCGCCAGCAGCTTGGGGGACAGGGGATATGGCTACACCTTC. This codes for CASSLGDRGYGYTF.

This chain links TRBV4-3 with TRBJ2-2; 13 nucleotides line up with TRBD2. The CDR3 covers 17 residues. V lost 3 bases and J lost 5; bases outside the gene matches: 6. The V gene's germline CDR1 is LGHNA and CDR2 YSLEER. The CDR3: CASSHPKGLAGTGELFF. CDR3 sequence (DNA): TGCGCCAGCAGCCACCCCAAGGGACTAGCGGGGACCGGGGAGCTGTTTTTT.

The chain is built from TRBV27 and TRBJ2-2, with D perhaps matching TRBD1 (5 bases). Germline V gene data show CDR1 as MNHEY and CDR2 as SMNVEV (reference sequence). The CDR3 has 13 residues. The germline V and J ends were trimmed by 3 bases and 4 bases, with 6 bases remaining between them. CDR3 amino acids: CASSFQGTGELFF. Written as DNA, the CDR3 is TGTGCCAGCAGTTTTCAGGGCACCGGGGAGCTGTTTTTT.

This clone was seen just once. V and J are TRBV19 and TRBJ1-5, with 7 bases lining up with TRBD1. Per the germline V gene, CDR1 is LNHDA and CDR2 is SQIVND (reference sequence). CDR3 size: 13 residues. The trim removed 5 bases at V and 6 bases at J, leaving 4 bases unmatched. The CDR3 loop is CASSHDRVQPQHF. In DNA form, the CDR3 reads TGTGCCAGTAGTCATGACAGGGTTCAGCCCCAGCATTTT.

V gene TRBV11-2 combines with J gene TRBJ1-1, with D perhaps matching TRBD1 (5 bases). From germline, CDR1 is SGHAT and CDR2 FQNNGV. This CDR3 is 15 amino acids long. The germline V and J ends were trimmed by 2 bases and 1 base, with 11 bases remaining between them. The CDR3 DNA is TGTGCCAGCAGCTTACATCGGGGGGAGAACACTGAAGCTTTCTTT. This gives the protein CASSLHRGENTEAFF.

The chain uses TRBV27 and TRBJ1-1; tentative D call: TRBD1 (5 bases). Germline CDR1 reads MNHEY; CDR2 reads SMNVEV (reference sequence). This CDR3 has 15 residues. V was cut by 5 bases and J by 4 bases, with 17 bases left in between. CDR3 sequence (DNA): TGTGCCAGCAGTCTCTATCTGGGGGGTTTCACTGAAGCTTTCTTT. Its protein product is CASSLYLGGFTEAFF.

The chain is built from TRBV2 and TRBJ2-1, with 10 bases identical to TRBD2. Germline V lookup: CDR1 SNHLY, CDR2 FYNNEI. CDR3 length equals 17 residues. J lost 8 bases, V lost 5 bases, and 15 bases had no gene match. DNA for the CDR3: TGTGCCAGCAGTTTCTCACTGACTAGCGGGTCGGTGGATGAGCAGTTCTTC. Amino acids: CASSFSLTSGSVDEQFF.

The CDR3 sequence is CASSLLAGGPDTQYF. Written as DNA, the CDR3 is TGCGCCAGCAGCTTGTTAGCAGGGGGCCCAGATACGCAGTATTTT. The rearrangement uses TRBV5-1 and TRBJ2-3; 8 bases agree with TRBD1. Germline CDR1 and CDR2: SGHRS and YFSETQ. The ends lost 1 base at V and 4 bases at J; junction bases unmatched: 5. The CDR3 consists of 15 residues. The full variable domain, in which reference TRBV5-1 and TRBJ2-3 provide the parts outside the CDR3, is KAGVTQTPRYLIKTRGQQVTLSCSPISGHRSVSWYQQTPGQGLQFLFEYFSETQRNKGNFPGRFSGRQFSNSRSEMNVSTLELGDSALYLCASSLLAGGPDTQYFGPGTRLTVL.

The chain has TRBV5-8 and TRBJ1-4, with TRBD1 matching over 9 bases. Germline loops: CDR1 SGHTS, CDR2 YDEGEE. V gave up 4 bases and J gave up 3 bases; unmatched junction bases: 16. This CDR3 is 19 amino acids long. DNA for the CDR3: TGTGCCAGCAGCGAAGATACAGGGGGCGCCTCTGGGGCTAATGAAAAACTGTTTTTT. Amino acids: CASSEDTGGASGANEKLFF.

The CDR3 spells CASSATSGGASTDTQYF. CDR3 bases: TGCGCCAGCAGCGCGACTAGCGGGGGAGCTAGCACAGATACGCAGTATTTT. The gene calls are TRBV5-1 and TRBJ2-3, with 12 bases identical to TRBD2. There are 17 residues in the CDR3. The J segment lost 0 bases and the V segment lost 4 bases, leaving 6 bases of the junction unmatched. Germline V gene lookup returns CDR1 SGHRS and CDR2 YFSETQ.

This chain uses TRBV25-1 with TRBJ1-1; D not certain. In germline, CDR1 is MGHDK, CDR2 SYGVNS. V was trimmed by 4 bases and J by 4 bases, leaving 4 bases between them. The length of the CDR3 is 11 residues. In DNA form, the CDR3 reads TGTGCCAGCAGTGCTCTCACTGAAGCTTTCTTT. Translating gives CASSALTEAFF.

This clone was seen a few times. The rearrangement links TRBV10-3 to TRBJ2-3; 10 bases agree with TRBD2. CDR1 and CDR2 from the germline V gene are ENHRY and SYGVKD. Losses at the gene ends were 6 bases for V and 0 bases for J; bases not matched to a gene: 6. This CDR3 region has 16 residues. The CDR3 nucleotides read TGTGCCATCAGCCTAGCGGGGGCCCTTAGCACAGATACGCAGTATTTT. The encoded protein is CAISLAGALSTDTQYF.

This chain connects TRBV25-1 to TRBJ1-2; the match to TRBD1 covers 9 bases. From germline, CDR1 is MGHDK and CDR2 SYGVNS. V lost 3 bases to trimming and J lost 8 bases; unmatched junction nucleotides: 4. This CDR3 is built from 13 residues. CDR3 DNA sequence: TGTGCCAGCAGTGACACAGGGGGCGTAGGCTACACCTTC. Translating gives CASSDTGGVGYTF.

This clone was detected only a few times. V is TRBV5-6 and J is TRBJ2-1; TRBD1 might be the D (6 bases). The CDR3 has 15 residues. Germline V gives CDR1 SGHDT, CDR2 YYEEEE. Trimming pared 6 bases from V and 2 bases from J, leaving 15 bases between. Written as DNA, the CDR3 is TGTGCCAGCACCGGAACAGGGCAGGCCTACAATGAGCAGTTCTTC. Translated: CASTGTGQAYNEQFF. The whole variable domain, remainder taken from reference TRBV5-6 and TRBJ2-1, is DAGVTQSPTHLIKTRGQQVTLRCSPKSGHDTVSWYQQALGQGPQFIFQYYEEEERQRGNFPDRFSGHQFPNYSSELNVNALLLGDSALYLCASTGTGQAYNEQFFGPGTRLTVL.

This clone appeared a few times. The chain joins TRBV7-9 to TRBJ2-5; 7 bases match TRBD1. There are 14 residues in the CDR3. J gave up 4 bases and V 8 bases, and 10 bases lay outside the gene matches. The germline V gene has CDR1 SEHNR and CDR2 FQNEAQ (reference sequence). The CDR3 nucleotides read TGTGCCAGCCGCGAGGGGGCGGGTAGAGAGACCCAGTACTTC. This sequence encodes CASREGAGRETQYF.

V is TRBV11-3 and J is TRBJ2-5; a possible D gene is TRBD2 (7 bases). The CDR3 consists of 18 residues. CDR1 is SGHNT and CDR2 is YENEEA in the germline V gene. The V and J ends lost 0 bases and 9 bases respectively, with 26 bases between them. CDR3 region: CASSLDGKVSGGTRAQYF. CDR3 in DNA: TGTGCCAGCAGCTTAGATGGAAAAGTATCGGGGGGCACCAGGGCCCAGTACTTC.

The gene calls are TRBV6-5 and TRBJ2-2, with a weak D call TRBD2 (5 bases). Trimming took off 7 bases at V and 4 bases at J, with 7 bases between the two ends. This CDR3 has 12 amino acids. CDR1 MNHEY and CDR2 SVGAGI come from the germline V gene. CDR3 region: CASNEGTGELFF. The CDR3 DNA reads as TGTGCCAGCAATGAGGGCACCGGGGAGCTGTTTTTT.

This chain joins TRBV13 and TRBJ2-1; 9 bases are shared with TRBD1. The CDR3 contains 17 residues. Germline assignment: CDR1 PRHDT and CDR2 FYEKMQ (reference sequence). V lost 5 bases to trimming and J lost 7 bases; unmatched junction nucleotides: 15. In DNA form, the CDR3 reads TGTGCCAGCAGCAACATGCCCGGGACAGGGATCAGGAATGAGCAGTTCTTC. Protein: CASSNMPGTGIRNEQFF.

The V call is TRBV9, the J call TRBJ1-1; no clear D. The CDR3 has 15 residues. Per the germline V gene, CDR1 is SGDLS and CDR2 is YYNGEE. V lost 0 bases, J lost 2 bases, and 11 bases lay in between. CDR3 sequence reads: CASSVAPGLNTEAFF. CDR3 DNA: TGTGCCAGCAGCGTAGCCCCCGGACTTAACACTGAAGCTTTCTTT.

This clone was seen only once. The chain carries TRBV6-1 and TRBJ2-7; 11 bases line up with TRBD1. The CDR3 length is 15 residues. Trimming took 6 bases from V and 5 from J; bases not matched to a gene: 9. CDR1 and CDR2 from the germline V gene are MNHNS and SASEGT. The CDR3 spells CASRPEGQGVDEQYF. The CDR3, as DNA: TGTGCCAGCAGACCGGAGGGACAGGGGGTAGACGAGCAGTACTTC.

This chain links TRBV6-5 with TRBJ2-5; possible D gene TRBD1, 6 bases. The end of the DNA is better explained by TRBJ2-7, so the J call may be wrong. This CDR3 spans 15 amino acids. The germline gives CDR1 MNHEY, CDR2 SVGAGI. The CDR3, as DNA: TGTGCCAGCAGTTACTCGCGGACAGCCCACTACGAGCAGTACTTC. Its translation: CASSYSRTAHYEQYF.

V and J are TRBV11-2 and TRBJ1-3, with D unclear. Trimming shortened V by 4 bases and J by 0 bases, and 10 bases separated the two germline ends. The CDR3 consists of 15 residues. Germline V gene lookup returns CDR1 SGHAT and CDR2 FQNNGV. CDR3 coding DNA: TGTGCCAGCAGCTCGAAGCGCTTCTCTGGAAACACCATATATTTT. Encoded protein: CASSSKRFSGNTIYF.

The chain carries TRBV4-1 and TRBJ1-1, with 8 bases aligning to TRBD1. This CDR3 has 14 residues. V lost 4 bases, J lost 3 bases, and 4 bases stayed unmatched. CDR1 MGHRA and CDR2 YSYEKL come from the germline V gene. CDR3 region: CASSPQGADTEAFF. CDR3 DNA: TGCGCCAGCAGCCCCCAGGGGGCTGACACTGAAGCTTTCTTT.

This clone was detected only a few times. This sample also contains other DNA sequences that code for the same CDR3. The rearrangement uses TRBV19 and TRBJ2-7, with D possibly TRBD1 on 6 matching bases. The V end lost 6 bases, the J end lost 3 bases, and 12 bases lay between the germline ends. Germline lookup yields CDR1 LNHDA and CDR2 SQIVND (reference sequence). CDR3 size: 13 residues. In nucleotides, the CDR3 is TGTGCCAGTAGCCGTGGGGGCAGCTACGAGCAGTACTTC. Translation gives CASSRGGSYEQYF.

The rearrangement joins TRBV5-4 to TRBJ1-6, with TRBD1 matching over 10 bases. Trimming removed 3 bases from V and 7 bases from J; junction bases left unmatched: 7. CDR1 is SGHNT and CDR2 is YYREEE in the germline V gene (reference sequence). This CDR3 has 16 amino acids. The CDR3 bases are TGTGCCAGCAGCTCGGCGTGGGGACAGGGGAATTCACCCCTCCACTTT. It codes for CASSSAWGQGNSPLHF. The variable domain in full, completed from reference TRBV5-4 and TRBJ1-6, reads ETGVTQSPTHLIKTRGQQVTLRCSSQSGHNTVSWYQQALGQGPQFIFQYYREEENGRGNFPPRFSGLQFPNYSSELNVNALELDDSALYLCASSSAWGQGNSPLHFGNGTRLTVT.